This T cell receptor (beta chain) was identified in a study of blood T cell repertoires in COVID-19 (dated by TCRdb to between 2020 and 2021). Regarding the research as a whole: Samples from collaborators originated in the United States, Italy and Spain and spanned both the acute and convalescent phases of COVID-19. The prospective study material was composed of cDNA or gDNA derived from T cells, B-cell-depleted T cells, or PBMCs. The samples were drawn from two sources: the first 160 participants of the ongoing ImmuneRACE study, and some 1,300 subjects contributed by 6 global collaborators. Nearly every sample came with metadata listing a de-identified subject ID, COVID-19 status, age in years and sex. Where available, HLA class I and class II types were taken from metadata supplied by the sample provider and were not determined by assay-based typing. The repertoires were released in a freely available public database meant as a resource for research on the immune response to SARS-CoV-2. Subjects who had been exposed to COVID-19, were actively infected with it, or had recovered from it provided the deeply sampled blood TCRbeta repertoires that made up the dataset.

The immunoSEQ Assay, a bias-controlled multiplex PCR, was used to amplify TCRbeta CDR3 regions from genomic DNA. The study's own analysis went as follows. Nucleated cell counts per sample were estimated from amplification of reference gene primers within the assay. Sequence reads were collapsed and filtered to measure the absolute abundance of every unique TCRbeta CDR3 rearrangement. For each sample, productive Simpson clonality was calculated as the square root of Simpson's diversity index across productive rearrangements. Here the immuneACCESS table is served through TCRdb, limited to in-frame sequences with V and J called. Missing clones are a known gap in these copies; in checked studies unresolved V genes cover under half, and the rest lacks a known reason. V and J calls and clone size follow that table, whereas D and trimming were derived from the DNA. The sample records around 94,000 clones, just under 95% of which are singletons. Roughly 1.9% of the sample lies in the top ten.

About this clone: The antigen this receptor binds is unknown. No base-level quality is on record; no much larger clone is a single base apart.

Study-wide conclusions, independent of this receptor: Clinical and demographic metadata were provided uncurated, with the amount varying by source and participant.

In Seattle, one collaborating source enrolled patients while the infection was active and tracked those patients longitudinally over the course of disease. The collaborating institutions used their own protocols to collect whole blood in K2EDTA tubes. For TCRbeta analysis, collaborators shipped samples as frozen whole blood, isolated PBMCs, or DNA extracted from either of those sample types. The receptor was isolated from a woman between 45 and 65 years old with COVID-19, enrolled during active disease. Material: peripheral blood.

The CDR3 is CSVEAGTGQETQYF. The sequenced DNA is TGCAGCGTTGAAGCCGGGACAGGCCAAGAGACCCAGTACTTC. The rearranged segments are TRBV29-1 and TRBJ2-5, and 8 junction bases match TRBD1. CDR1 SQVTM and CDR2 ANQGSEA were looked up in the germline V gene. Clipping removes 1 base from V and 1 base from J, with 2 as the unmatched junction base count. The CDR3 runs 14 amino acids, cysteine and phenylalanine included. Just CDR3 DNA is preserved here, 42 bases in frame from base 1. The entire variable domain, with the stretches around the CDR3 drawn from the reference TRBV29-1 and TRBJ2-5 proteins, is SAVISQKPSRDICQRGTSLTIQCQVDSQVTMMFWYRQQPGQSLTLIATANQGSEATYESGFVIDKFPISRPNLTFSTLTVSNMSPEDSSIYLCSVEAGTGQETQYFGPGTRLLVL.